This TCR beta chain was identified in a study of cytomegalovirus exposure and HLA in healthy donors. Whole-study context: A prior analysis found 95 million to 140 million unique TCR beta sequences from roughly 180 million T cells. From HLA-typed donors, an early data release held about 92 million unique TCRs.

V lost 1 base to trimming and J lost 5 bases; unmatched junction nucleotides: 6. The CDR3 loop spans 15 amino acids. Germline V lookup: CDR1 SGHTA, CDR2 FQGNSA. PCR involved 60 Vbeta and 13 Jbeta primers. Libraries were prepared by immunoSEQ multiplex PCR; TCRdb keeps only in-frame clonotypes and omits some of them. This sample yields 50,000 to 75,000 clones, of which roughly four fifths are seen a single time; 1.6% belongs to the top ten. This clone has only one observation. The receptor comes from a human donor in good health. V is TRBV7-2 and J is TRBJ1-2; 8 nucleotides agree with TRBD1. Sequencing was carried out using PBMCs. The CDR3 loop is CASSLGSGGYYGYTF. DNA for the CDR3: TGTGCCAGCAGCTTAGGGTCAGGGGGCTATTATGGCTACACCTTC. Together with reference TRBV7-2 and TRBJ1-2, the CDR3 gives the full variable domain: GAGVSQSPSNKVTEKGKDVELRCDPISGHTALYWYRQSLGQGLEFLIYFQGNSAPDKSGLPSDRFSAERTGGSVSTLTIQRTQQEDSAVYLCASSLGSGGYYGYTFGSGTRLTVV.